Below are 19 T cell receptor beta chains sequenced from a single sample in a study of regulatory T cells in long-lasting Graves disease. Time point defined: persistent/refractory GD, antithyroid drugs over 5 years with positive TRAb. PBMC-derived RNA was used for the TCR library. Libraries of TCR beta came from iRepertoire HTBI primers plus Arm-PCR of CDR3 regions. TCRdb called the multiplex PCR reads again in MiXCR, with one record for every CDR3 protein. The table includes 390,000 or so distinct CDR3 sequences, more than 20% detected once. Here the sequenced sample was peripheral blood mononuclear cells (PBMCs), taken when the disease was refractory, from a patient treated with antithyroid drugs. The receptors were sampled from a woman in her thirties or forties with Graves disease.

Many counts were recorded for this clonotype. The chain joins TRBV20-1 to TRBJ1-6; no definite D call. Germline V gene lookup returns CDR1 DFQATT and CDR2 SNEGSKA (reference sequence). The V and J ends lost 1 base and 10 bases respectively, with 20 bases between them. The CDR3 is 16 residues long. The CDR3 nucleotides are TGCAGTGCTAGAGGAGGAGGCGGGCACCCAGACTCACCCCTCCACTTT. Protein product: CSARGGGGHPDSPLHF.

This clonotype showed up many times. A read error may account for a junction end that differs from germline. The chain combines TRBV5-1 with TRBJ1-1; the D is unclear. This CDR3 has 12 amino acids. CDR1 is SGHRS and CDR2 is YFSETQ in the germline V gene. CDR3 coding DNA: TGTGCCAGCAGCCCGGGCAGCACTGAAGCTTTCTTT. Its translation is CASSPGSTEAFF. Based on the CDR3 plus reference TRBV5-1 and TRBJ1-1, the full variable domain is KAGVTQTPRYLIKTRGQQVTLSCSPISGHRSVSWYQQTPGQGLQFLFEYFSETQRNKGNFPGRFSGRQFSNSRSEMNVSTLELGDSALYLCASSPGSTEAFFGQGTRLTVV.

V usage is TRBV4-1 and J usage is TRBJ2-5; 7 bases line up with TRBD2. J lost 1 base, V lost 1 base, and 3 bases had no gene match. This CDR3 spans 15 amino acids. Looked up from germline, CDR1 is MGHRA and CDR2 is YSYEKL. The CDR3 nucleotides are TGCGCCAGCAGCCAAGGGGGGGGTTTCCAAGAGACCCAGTACTTC. Its translation: CASSQGGGFQETQYF.

This clonotype was found a few times. The chain combines TRBV5-1 with TRBJ2-1; D is ambiguous. The CDR3 runs 12 residues. The V gene lost 1 base and the J gene lost 8 bases, with 7 bases spanning the gap. Germline V gene sequence: CDR1 SGHRS, CDR2 YFSETQ. The CDR3 sequence is CASSLIGYEQFF. The CDR3 DNA is TGCGCCAGCAGCTTGATTGGGTATGAGCAGTTCTTC.

The rearrangement uses TRBV11-2 and TRBJ2-1; D is unresolved. The germline V gene has CDR1 SGHAT and CDR2 FQNNGV. The V gene lost 1 base and the J gene lost 10 bases, with 8 bases spanning the gap. This CDR3 contains 12 residues. The CDR3 nucleotides are TGTGCCAGCAGCTTAGTATCGGTCGAGCAGTTCTTC. It translates to CASSLVSVEQFF.

This clonotype was counted ten times or more. This chain uses TRBV27 with TRBJ2-5; 9 bases fit TRBD1. From germline, CDR1 is MNHEY and CDR2 SMNVEV (reference sequence). The CDR3 runs to 14 residues. Losses at the gene ends were 5 bases for V and 5 bases for J; bases not matched to a gene: 6. As DNA, the CDR3 is TGTGCCAGCAGTCCGATGACAGGGGGGGAGACCCAGTACTTC. This sequence encodes CASSPMTGGETQYF.

This clonotype came up a few times. The rearrangement joins TRBV29-1 to TRBJ2-1, with D unresolved. The germline V gene encodes CDR1 SQVTM and CDR2 ANQGSEA. This CDR3 region has 16 residues. Trimming shortened V by 4 bases and J by 0 bases, and 16 bases separated the two germline ends. Here the CDR3 reads CSVAKLDLSSYNEQFF. The CDR3 DNA follows: TGCAGCGTTGCTAAGTTGGACCTGAGCTCCTACAATGAGCAGTTCTTC.

This clonotype was found many times. V usage is TRBV20-1 and J usage is TRBJ2-5; 9 nucleotides line up with TRBD1. V dropped 7 bases and J dropped 4; count of bases not matched to a gene: 7. Germline V gene data show CDR1 as DFQATT and CDR2 as SNEGSKA (reference sequence). CDR3 length equals 13 residues. The CDR3 protein is CSGPGQGGETQYF. The CDR3 nucleotides are TGCAGTGGTCCGGGACAGGGTGGAGAGACCCAGTACTTC.

The chain combines TRBV29-1 with TRBJ2-7; TRBD1 matches 9 bases. The CDR3 has 13 residues. Germline-derived CDR1 and CDR2 are SQVTM and ANQGSEA. Trimming removed 3 bases from V and 5 bases from J; junction bases left unmatched: 5. CDR3 region: CSVEGQGGHEQYF. The CDR3 bases are TGCAGCGTTGAGGGACAGGGAGGACACGAGCAGTACTTC.

In this sample, this clonotype turned up many times. The chain joins TRBV2 to TRBJ2-2; the D gene is possibly TRBD2 (6 bases). The CDR3 loop spans 14 amino acids. V lost 4 bases, J lost 6 bases, and 12 bases lay in between. Germline values: CDR1 SNHLY, CDR2 FYNNEI. The CDR3 DNA follows: TGTGCCAGCAGTGGAAGCGGAGGGGCCGGGGAGCTGTTTTTT. As protein: CASSGSGGAGELFF.

The sample holds a few counts of this clonotype. The chain joins TRBV14 to TRBJ2-1; the D is unclear. Germline assignment: CDR1 SGHDN and CDR2 FVKESK. V was cut by 3 bases and J by 6 bases, with 9 bases left in between. The CDR3 runs to 13 residues. For the CDR3, the DNA is TGTGCCAGCAGCCAGGCAGTTGCCAATGAGCAGTTCTTC. Amino acids: CASSQAVANEQFF.

The J gene is TRBJ2-5, the V gene TRBV6-1; unclear D gene. Germline V gives CDR1 MNHNS, CDR2 SASEGT. The CDR3 spans 14 residues. Trimming removed 8 bases at V and 1 base at J, with 14 bases between. For the CDR3, the DNA is TGTGCCAGCTCACCGCTCCGGAGCCAAGAGACCCAGTACTTC. Residues: CASSPLRSQETQYF.

This clonotype was detected ten times or more. J is TRBJ1-5 and V is TRBV2; D unclear. The V gene's germline CDR1 is SNHLY and CDR2 FYNNEI. The CDR3 length is 18 residues. Between the trimmed V and J ends, which lost 3 bases and 3 bases, there was a span of 21 bases. In nucleotides, the CDR3 is TGTGCCAGCAGTGAGATGAACAGACTCAAACAAGACAATCAGCCCCAGCATTTT. Residues: CASSEMNRLKQDNQPQHF.

This clonotype was detected a few times. V is TRBV6-1 and J is TRBJ2-6; possible D gene TRBD2, 7 bases. Germline loops: CDR1 MNHNS, CDR2 SASEGT. V was clipped by 5 bases and J by 0 bases, with 20 bases between them. The CDR3 runs 19 residues. This chain's CDR3 is CASSREGGTESSGANVLTF. DNA for the CDR3: TGTGCCAGCAGTAGGGAGGGGGGTACCGAAAGCTCTGGGGCCAACGTCCTGACTTTC.

This chain connects TRBV2 to TRBJ2-1; D gene ambiguous. Germline assignment: CDR1 SNHLY and CDR2 FYNNEI. V lost 3 bases and J 3 bases, leaving 6 bases between the germline ends. This CDR3 comprises 13 residues. The CDR3 loop reads CASSDDSYNEQFF. The CDR3 DNA sequence: TGTGCCAGCAGTGACGATAGCTACAATGAGCAGTTCTTC.

This clonotype was counted at least ten times. This chain uses TRBV20-1 with TRBJ2-7; 11 bases agree with TRBD2. This CDR3 has 15 residues. V dropped 5 bases and J dropped 1; count of bases not matched to a gene: 7. Germline assignment: CDR1 DFQATT and CDR2 SNEGSKA (reference sequence). The CDR3 here is CSADTTSGTSYEQYF. The CDR3 coding sequence is TGCAGTGCTGACACGACTAGCGGGACTTCCTACGAGCAGTACTTC.

Of note for this clonotype: This likely reflects a read error, since a far larger clone is one base away. The rearrangement links TRBV2 to TRBJ1-4; D is possibly TRBD1 (5 bases). The V and J ends lost 8 bases and 7 bases respectively, with 17 bases between them. Germline CDR1 and CDR2: SNHLY and FYNNEI. There are 14 residues in the CDR3. The CDR3 DNA is TGTGCCAGCGGTCGGTACGGGACGGTTGAAAAACTGTTTTTT. This sequence encodes CASGRYGTVEKLFF.

This clonotype was seen many times. The V and J genes are TRBV7-8 and TRBJ1-1; a possible D gene is TRBD1 (5 bases). Germline V gene lookup returns CDR1 SGHVS and CDR2 FQNEAQ. The CDR3 runs to 17 residues. V was shortened by 3 bases and J by 6 bases, with 23 bases between the two germline ends. The CDR3 here is CASSFNSGLSRGAEAFF. CDR3 in DNA: TGTGCCAGCAGCTTCAACTCTGGTTTAAGCCGAGGGGCTGAAGCTTTCTTT.

The sample holds a few counts of this clonotype. This chain links TRBV15 with TRBJ2-5, with D uncertain. The ends were cut back, 1 base at V and 5 bases at J, with 11 bases in the middle. CDR1 is LNHNV and CDR2 is YYDKDF in the germline V gene (reference sequence). The CDR3 is made up of 14 amino acids. The CDR3 is CATSRAVKVETQYF. The CDR3 nucleotides are TGTGCCACCAGCAGAGCGGTCAAGGTGGAGACCCAGTACTTC.